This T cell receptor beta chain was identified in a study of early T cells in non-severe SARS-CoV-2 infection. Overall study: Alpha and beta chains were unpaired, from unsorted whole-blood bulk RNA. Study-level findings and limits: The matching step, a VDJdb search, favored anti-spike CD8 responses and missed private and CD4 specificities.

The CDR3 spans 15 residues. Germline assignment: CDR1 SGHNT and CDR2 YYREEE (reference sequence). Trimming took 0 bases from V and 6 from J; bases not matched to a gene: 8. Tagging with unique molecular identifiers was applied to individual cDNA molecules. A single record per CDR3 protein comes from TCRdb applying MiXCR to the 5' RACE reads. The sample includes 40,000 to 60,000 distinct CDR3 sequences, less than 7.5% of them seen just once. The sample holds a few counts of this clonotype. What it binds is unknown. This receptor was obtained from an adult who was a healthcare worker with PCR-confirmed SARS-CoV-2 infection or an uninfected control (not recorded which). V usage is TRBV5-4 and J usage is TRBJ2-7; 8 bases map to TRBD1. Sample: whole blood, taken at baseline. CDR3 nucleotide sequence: TGTGCCAGCAGCTTGGTTGGCAGGGGGCTCGGCGAGCAGTACTTC. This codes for CASSLVGRGLGEQYF.